This T cell receptor (beta chain) was sequenced in a study of OX40 agonist ivuxolimab in advanced cancers. Study-wide background: Patients were 82.7% male with ages about 23 to 90, mean 60. Partial responses occurred in three patients (one hepatocellular carcinoma, two cutaneous melanoma). Participants could have had prior anti-PD-1, anti-PD-L1 or anti-CTLA-4 therapy, and 40% had some.

The study, taken as a whole, reports: Certain nonresponders likewise exhibited a low normalized T-cell clonal expansion.

In germline, CDR1 is MNHEY, CDR2 SMNVEV (reference sequence). V was clipped by 3 bases and J by 4 bases, with 12 bases between them. CDR3 length: 14 residues. The assay was immunoSEQ multiplex PCR, and TCRdb's table has in-frame clones only and misses some. The sample shows around 24,000 clones, less than 90% of them seen only once. Turning to this clone: Its specificity is unknown.

The source was CD4+ or CD8+ T cells sorted from blood, collected in a trial of the OX40 agonist ivuxolimab. The chain couples TRBV27 to TRBJ1-1; no clear D. The TCR sequence derives from an adult with an advanced solid tumor such as melanoma, head and neck, liver or kidney cancer. Here the CDR3 DNA reads TGTGCCAGCAGTTTGAAAGTAGGGAGCACTGAAGCTTTCTTT. Translated: CASSLKVGSTEAFF.